This passage covers 22 T cell receptor beta chains from one sample sequenced in a study of Ad26.COV2.S vaccination and SARS-CoV-2 variants. The method was immunoSEQ multiplex PCR; TCRdb's version includes in-frame clones alone and lacks a portion of them. The sample has about 440,000 clones, 80% to 95% seen once. Treatment meaning: roughly 19 received Ad26.COV2.S at low or high dose, single or two shots; about 5 received placebo; per-sample allocation not given. At day 63 after the first vaccine or placebo injection, samples were drawn. Sequencing used peripheral blood, obtained in a trial of Ad26.COV2.S vaccine versus placebo. The source is a person aged 18 to 65 who received the Ad26.COV2.S COVID-19 vaccine or a placebo.

The chain combines TRBV29-1 with TRBJ2-5; no clear D gene. The CDR3 consists of 13 residues. V was trimmed by 0 bases and J by 2 bases, leaving 7 bases between them. Germline-derived CDR1 and CDR2 are SQVTM and ANQGSEA. CDR3 loop: CSVEDHAQETQYF. The DNA of the CDR3 is TGCAGCGTTGAAGATCATGCGCAAGAGACCCAGTACTTC.

The chain recombines TRBV2 with TRBJ2-3; 11 bases agree with TRBD2. The CDR3 covers 14 residues. With 10 bases clipped from V and 1 base from J, the junction kept 4 bases outside the gene matches. The germline V gene encodes CDR1 SNHLY and CDR2 FYNNEI. The CDR3 coding sequence is TGTGCCAACCTACTAGCGGGGGGCACAGATACGCAGTATTTT. The encoded protein is CANLLAGGTDTQYF.

V gene TRBV11-2 combines with J gene TRBJ2-6; D unclear. CDR3 length: 16 amino acids. V was pared by 4 bases and J by 4 bases, with 14 bases between. Germline V gene sequence: CDR1 SGHAT, CDR2 FQNNGV. CDR3 DNA sequence: TGTGCCAGCAGCTACCTCTCCGGGTCCGGGGCCAACGTCCTGACTTTC. This translates into CASSYLSGSGANVLTF. Drawing the rest from reference TRBV11-2 and TRBJ2-6, the complete variable domain is EAGVAQSPRYKIIEKRQSVAFWCNPISGHATLYWYQQILGQGPKLLIQFQNNGVVDDSQLPKDRFSAERLKGVDSTLKIQPAKLEDSAVYLCASSYLSGSGANVLTFGAGSRLTVL.

The J gene is TRBJ1-1, the V gene TRBV9; TRBD1 aligns across 11 bases. V shed 4 bases and J 4 bases; nucleotides not matched to a gene: 9. The V gene's germline CDR1 is SGDLS and CDR2 YYNGEE. The CDR3 extends over 16 amino acids. The chain's CDR3 is CASSNRPGTGGTEAFF. The DNA for the CDR3 is TGTGCCAGCAGCAACAGACCCGGGACAGGGGGCACTGAAGCTTTCTTT.

The gene calls are TRBV12-3 or TRBV12-4 and TRBJ2-7, with 7 positions matching TRBD1. The length of the CDR3 is 11 residues. V shed 6 bases and J 6 bases; nucleotides not matched to a gene: 2. CDR3 sequence reads: CASSPGGEQYF. DNA of the CDR3: TGTGCCAGCAGCCCAGGGGGCGAGCAGTACTTC.

This rearrangement joins TRBV9 to TRBJ1-2; the D is unclear. The V gene lost 4 bases and the J gene lost 6 bases, with 31 bases spanning the gap. This CDR3 comprises 19 residues. CDR1 SGDLS and CDR2 YYNGEE come from the germline V gene. This CDR3 reads CASSPPGGSGLFRAHGYTF. Written as DNA, the CDR3 is TGTGCCAGCAGCCCACCCGGTGGCAGTGGATTGTTCCGAGCCCATGGCTACACCTTC.

The rearrangement joins TRBV27 to TRBJ2-7; 10 bases align to TRBD1. The V gene end was trimmed by 2 bases and the J gene end by 2 bases; junction bases not matched to a gene: 6. In germline, CDR1 is MNHEY, CDR2 SMNVEV (reference sequence). The CDR3 spans 16 residues. CDR3 in amino acids: CASSLGTGEFAYEQYF. CDR3 coding DNA: TGTGCCAGCAGTTTAGGGACAGGGGAGTTCGCCTACGAGCAGTACTTC.

V usage is TRBV3-1 (or the pseudogene TRBV3-2) and J usage is TRBJ1-2; weak D call: TRBD1 (6 bases). The CDR3 totals 15 residues. Germline V gives CDR1 LGHDT, CDR2 YNNKEL (reference sequence). V was trimmed by 0 bases and J by 5 bases, leaving 13 bases between them. CDR3 coding DNA: TGTGCCAGCAGCCAAGACGAGGACAGCCGTTATGGCTACACCTTC. Encoded protein: CASSQDEDSRYGYTF.

The count of this clone is one. The chain carries TRBV19 and TRBJ2-6; D unresolved. Per the germline V gene, CDR1 is LNHDA and CDR2 is SQIVND (reference sequence). The CDR3 has 15 residues. With 7 bases removed from V and 0 bases from J, the gap between germline ends came to 10 bases. CDR3 DNA sequence: TGTGCCAGTACCTTCCGCTTCTCTGGGGCCAACGTCCTGACTTTC. It specifies CASTFRFSGANVLTF.

V gene TRBV13 combines with J gene TRBJ2-7; D possibly corresponds to TRBD1 (6 bases). V was pared by 4 bases and J by 1 base, with 11 bases between. The germline V gene has CDR1 PRHDT and CDR2 FYEKMQ (reference sequence). The CDR3 runs 14 residues. The CDR3 region is CASSYGTHSYEQYF. The CDR3, as DNA: TGTGCCAGCAGCTACGGGACACATTCCTACGAGCAGTACTTC.

The chain's CDR3 is CASSLDPSGSYEQYF. The CDR3 DNA reads as TGTGCCAGCAGTTTAGACCCCAGCGGCTCCTACGAGCAGTACTTC. The V call is TRBV28, the J call TRBJ2-7, with D possibly TRBD2 on 5 matching bases. This CDR3 is built from 15 residues. Germline V gene data show CDR1 as MDHEN and CDR2 as SYDVKM. V was pared by 2 bases and J by 0 bases, with 11 bases between. Full variable domain (rest looked up from reference TRBV28 and TRBJ2-7): DVKVTQSSRYLVKRTGEKVFLECVQDMDHENMFWYRQDPGLGLRLIYFSYDVKMKEKGDIPEGYSVSREKKERFSLILESASTNQTSMYLCASSLDPSGSYEQYFGPGTRLTVT.

The V call is TRBV27, the J call TRBJ1-4, with D possibly being TRBD1 (5 bases). This CDR3 is built from 17 residues. Germline V gives CDR1 MNHEY, CDR2 SMNVEV (reference sequence). The germline V and J ends were trimmed by 5 bases and 2 bases, with 18 bases remaining between them. The CDR3 sequence is CASSPRGVLGTNEKLFF. For the CDR3, the DNA is TGTGCCAGCAGTCCCCGGGGGGTTCTTGGTACTAATGAAAAACTGTTTTTT. Combining the CDR3 with reference TRBV27 and TRBJ1-4 gives the whole variable domain EAQVTQNPRYLITVTGKKLTVTCSQNMNHEYMSWYRQDPGLGLRQIYYSMNVEVTDKGDVPEGYKVSRKEKRNFPLILESPSPNQTSLYFCASSPRGVLGTNEKLFFGSGTQLSVL.

Details on this clone: Other DNA sequences from this sample encode an identical CDR3 as well. V is TRBV10-3 and J is TRBJ2-5; no reliable D call. Germline CDR1 reads ENHRY; CDR2 reads SYGVKD. This CDR3 comprises 11 residues. Trimming took off 8 bases at V and 5 bases at J, with 9 bases between the two ends. The CDR3 nucleotides read TGTGCCATCGGGGTGGGCGAGACCCAGTACTTC. Its protein is CAIGVGETQYF.

This clone was picked up one time. The chain combines TRBV2 with TRBJ2-7, with D hard to call. The CDR3 is made up of 12 amino acids. CDR1 is SNHLY and CDR2 is FYNNEI in the germline V gene. V lost 6 bases and J lost 4, with 10 bases in between. The CDR3 sequence: CASRQDGYEQYF. CDR3 bases: TGTGCCAGCAGGCAAGATGGGTACGAGCAGTACTTC.

This clone was detected only once. This chain links TRBV27 with TRBJ1-6; 8 positions match TRBD1. Germline lookup yields CDR1 MNHEY and CDR2 SMNVEV (reference sequence). The CDR3 is made up of 14 amino acids. V dropped 6 bases and J dropped 10; count of bases not matched to a gene: 8. The CDR3 reads CASSKGQAKSPLHF. CDR3 nucleotide sequence: TGTGCCAGCAGCAAGGGACAGGCTAAGTCACCCCTCCACTTT.

V gene TRBV5-1 combines with J gene TRBJ2-1, with D maybe TRBD1 (5 bases). This CDR3 comprises 14 residues. V was pared by 4 bases and J by 4 bases, with 12 bases between. The germline V gene encodes CDR1 SGHRS and CDR2 YFSETQ. CDR3 DNA sequence: TGCGCCAGCAGCCCCCCCCCAGGGTACAATGAGCAGTTCTTC. It encodes CASSPPPGYNEQFF.

The chain links TRBV7-8 to TRBJ1-3; D uncertain. The CDR3 is 16 residues long. The V and J ends lost 3 bases and 0 bases respectively, with 12 bases between them. CDR1 is SGHVS and CDR2 is FQNEAQ in the germline V gene. This CDR3 reads CASSFRRGISGNTIYF. As DNA, the CDR3 is TGTGCCAGCAGCTTTCGCCGTGGCATCTCTGGAAACACCATATATTTT.

V gene TRBV7-9 combines with J gene TRBJ2-1, with 10 bases that match TRBD2. Trimming at V came to 7 bases and at J to 4 bases, leaving 7 bases not matched to a gene. Per germline, CDR1 SEHNR and CDR2 FQNEAQ (reference sequence). The CDR3 covers 15 residues. CDR3 coding DNA: TGTGCCAGCACGCTAGGACTAGCGGCATACAATGAGCAGTTCTTC. The encoded protein is CASTLGLAAYNEQFF.

The chain links TRBV7-2 to TRBJ2-5; perhaps D is TRBD1 or TRBD2 (7 bases each). Germline lookup yields CDR1 SGHTA and CDR2 FQGNSA. V was clipped by 5 bases and J by 5 bases, with 12 bases between them. The CDR3 spans 13 residues. The CDR3 nucleotides read TGTGCCAGCAGCGCCCAGGGGGGGGAGACCCAGTACTTC. Amino acids: CASSAQGGETQYF.

The V and J genes are TRBV18 and TRBJ1-3, with D perhaps TRBD1 (5 bases). Germline V lookup: CDR1 KGHSH, CDR2 LQKENI. The CDR3 spans 16 residues. V lost 3 bases and J 4 bases, leaving 16 bases between the germline ends. The CDR3, as DNA: TGTGCCAGCTCACCCCGAGTTGACAGAATGGGAAACACCATATATTTT. It is translated as CASSPRVDRMGNTIYF.

This sequence joins TRBV2 and TRBJ1-4; D is undetermined. Deletions cut 6 bases from V and 10 bases from J, with 9 bases between. Germline lookup yields CDR1 SNHLY and CDR2 FYNNEI. The CDR3 contains 11 residues. In nucleotides, the CDR3 is TGTGCCAGCAGGAACCCAGTAAAACTGTTTTTT. This codes for CASRNPVKLFF.

V gene TRBV6-5 combines with J gene TRBJ2-7; D is possibly TRBD1 (5 bases). Germline V CDR1 and CDR2: MNHEY, SVGAGI. The CDR3 covers 13 residues. V lost 5 bases, J lost 0 bases, and 8 bases lay in between. The CDR3 bases are TGTGCCAGCAGTCCGGACAACTCCTACGAGCAGTACTTC. Translated, it gives CASSPDNSYEQYF.